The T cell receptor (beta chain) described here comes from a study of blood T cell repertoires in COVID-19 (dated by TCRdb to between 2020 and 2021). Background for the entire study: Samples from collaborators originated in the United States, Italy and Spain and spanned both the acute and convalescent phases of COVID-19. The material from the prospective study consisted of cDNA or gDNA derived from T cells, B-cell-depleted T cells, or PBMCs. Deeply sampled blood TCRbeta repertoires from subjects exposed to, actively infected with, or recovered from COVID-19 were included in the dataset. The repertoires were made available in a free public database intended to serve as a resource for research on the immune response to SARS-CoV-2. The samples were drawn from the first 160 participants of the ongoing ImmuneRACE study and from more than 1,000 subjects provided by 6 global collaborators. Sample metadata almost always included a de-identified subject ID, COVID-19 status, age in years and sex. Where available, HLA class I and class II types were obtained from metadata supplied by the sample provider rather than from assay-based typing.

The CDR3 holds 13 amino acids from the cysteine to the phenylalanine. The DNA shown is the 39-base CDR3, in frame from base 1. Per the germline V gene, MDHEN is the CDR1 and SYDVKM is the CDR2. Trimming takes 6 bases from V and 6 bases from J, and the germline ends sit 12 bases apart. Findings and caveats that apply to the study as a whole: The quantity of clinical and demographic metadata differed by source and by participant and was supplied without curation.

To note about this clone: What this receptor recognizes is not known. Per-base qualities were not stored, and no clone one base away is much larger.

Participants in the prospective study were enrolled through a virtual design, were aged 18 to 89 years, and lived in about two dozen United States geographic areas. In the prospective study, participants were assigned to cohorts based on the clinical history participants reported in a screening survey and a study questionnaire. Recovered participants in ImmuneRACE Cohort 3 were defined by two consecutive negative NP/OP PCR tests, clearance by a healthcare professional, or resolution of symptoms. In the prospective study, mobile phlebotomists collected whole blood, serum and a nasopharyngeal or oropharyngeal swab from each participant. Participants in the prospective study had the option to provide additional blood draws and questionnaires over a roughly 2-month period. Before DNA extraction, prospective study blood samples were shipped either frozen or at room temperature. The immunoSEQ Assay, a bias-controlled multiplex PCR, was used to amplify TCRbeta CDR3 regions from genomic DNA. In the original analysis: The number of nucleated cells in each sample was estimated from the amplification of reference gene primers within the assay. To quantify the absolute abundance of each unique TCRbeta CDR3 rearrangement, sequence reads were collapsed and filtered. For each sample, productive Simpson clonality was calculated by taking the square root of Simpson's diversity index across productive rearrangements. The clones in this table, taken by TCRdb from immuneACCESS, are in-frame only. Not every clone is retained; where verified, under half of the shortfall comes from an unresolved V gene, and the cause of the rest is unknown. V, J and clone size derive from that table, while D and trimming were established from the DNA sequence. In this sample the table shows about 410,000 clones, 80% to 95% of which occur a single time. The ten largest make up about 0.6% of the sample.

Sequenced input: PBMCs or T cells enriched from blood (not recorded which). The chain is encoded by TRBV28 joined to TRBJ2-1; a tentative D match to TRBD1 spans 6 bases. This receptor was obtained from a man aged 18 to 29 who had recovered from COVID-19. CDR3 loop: CASSPGVGNEQFF. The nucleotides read TGTGCCAGCAGCCCAGGGGTGGGCAATGAGCAGTTCTTC.